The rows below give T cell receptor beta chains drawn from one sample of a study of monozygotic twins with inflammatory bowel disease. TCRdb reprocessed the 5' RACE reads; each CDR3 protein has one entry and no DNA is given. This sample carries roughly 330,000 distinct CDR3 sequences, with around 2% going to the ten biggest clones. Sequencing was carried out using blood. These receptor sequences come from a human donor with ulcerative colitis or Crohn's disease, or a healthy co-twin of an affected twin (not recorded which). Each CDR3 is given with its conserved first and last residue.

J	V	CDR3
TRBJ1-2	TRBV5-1	CASLGQGGYTF
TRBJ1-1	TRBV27	CASSTATGPSGEAFF
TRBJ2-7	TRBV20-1	CSASPGTYEQYF
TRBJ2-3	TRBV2	CASKMDSQTGSQYF
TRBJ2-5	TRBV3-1	CASSQDGVESKTQYF
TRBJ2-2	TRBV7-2	CASRGQASGGELFF
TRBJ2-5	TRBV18	CASSQPDRGKETQYF
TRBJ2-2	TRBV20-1	CSARPGQNTGELFF
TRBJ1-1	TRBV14	CASSHIVLETEVFF
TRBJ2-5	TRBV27	CASSLYGGLGQETQYF
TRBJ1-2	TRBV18	CASSPDGQYGYTF
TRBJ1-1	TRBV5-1	CASTWAQDTGTEAFF
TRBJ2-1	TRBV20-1	CSASLTSGGAANEQFF
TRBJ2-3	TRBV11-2	CASSLEGQWALHTQYF
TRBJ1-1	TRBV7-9	CASSPSARAGTNTEAFF
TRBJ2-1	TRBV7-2	CASSLAQQAYNEQFF
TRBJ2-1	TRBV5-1	CASSLLGTYNEQFF
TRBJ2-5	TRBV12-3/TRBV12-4	CASAAQSTQRGTQYF
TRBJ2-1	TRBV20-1	CSATGLAGGRSSYNEQFF
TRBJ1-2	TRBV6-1	CASQPRQGGTLIGYGYTF
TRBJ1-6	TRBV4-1	CTSSQEVLMTLHF
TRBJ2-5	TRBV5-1	CASSLFSGQETQYF
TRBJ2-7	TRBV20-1	CSALGRGFYYEQYF
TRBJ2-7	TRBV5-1	CASGRGAGEQYF
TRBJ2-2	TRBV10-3	CATHYAGDTGELFF
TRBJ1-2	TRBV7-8	CASSEGSLKFYGYTF
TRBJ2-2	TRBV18	CASSPLIPSNTGELFF
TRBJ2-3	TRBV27	CASTTLSSNTDTQYF
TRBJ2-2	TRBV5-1	CASSTTGELFF
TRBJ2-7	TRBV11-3	CASSLEGHTGEQYF
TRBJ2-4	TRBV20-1	CSAGQAGGLLAKNIQYF
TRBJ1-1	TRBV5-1	CASSFTGNTEAFF
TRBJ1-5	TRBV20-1	CSAITGGFYSNQPQHF
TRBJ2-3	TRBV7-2	CASSLDRVTQYF
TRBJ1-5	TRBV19	CATKVGQGGGSQPQHF
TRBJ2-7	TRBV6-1	CASGTSGTYEQYF
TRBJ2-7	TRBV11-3	CASSEEGGEQYF
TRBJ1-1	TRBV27	CASSRDGTYTEAFF
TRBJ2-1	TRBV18	CASSPQASGAGGEQFF
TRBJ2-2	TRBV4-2	CASSAWGDANTGELFF
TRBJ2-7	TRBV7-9	CASSEGQSNEQYF
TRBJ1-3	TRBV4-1	CASSQRGGSGNTIYF
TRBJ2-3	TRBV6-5	CASSYPGNTDTQYF
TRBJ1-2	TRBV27	CASSYTGYDYGYTF
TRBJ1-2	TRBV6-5	CASRGERGYTF
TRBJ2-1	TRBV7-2	CASCPRSGSTHTEQFF
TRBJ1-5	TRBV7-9	CASSPLEQGNQPQHF
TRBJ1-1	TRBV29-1	CSVEEGPWGTEAFF
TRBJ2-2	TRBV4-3	CASSRGTNTGELFF
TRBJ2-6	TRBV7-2	CASSWWTGSSGANVLTF
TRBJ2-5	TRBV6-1	CASGRDGLRYQETQYF
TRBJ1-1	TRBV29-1	CSVGLGGNTEAFF
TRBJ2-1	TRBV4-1	CASRSPGGPTYNEQFF